Listed below are T cell receptor beta chains from one sample, sequenced in a study of blood T cell repertoires in COVID-19. TCRdb's copy holds only in-frame clones and misses some; the assay was immunoSEQ multiplex PCR. The sample holds more than 300,000 clones, around nine tenths seen once. Source material: PBMCs or T cells enriched from blood (not recorded which). The origin of the receptors is a woman aged 25 to 39 who had been exposed to COVID-19. The conserved cysteine and the conserved F or W are not part of the CDR3 here.

V gene	J gene	CDR3 length	CDR3 protein
TRBV5-6	TRBJ1-4	11	ASSRQGNEKLF
TRBV5-1	TRBJ1-2	13	ASSLGGSGSYGYT
TRBV6-2/TRBV6-3	TRBJ1-1	11	ASSYSKVGGAF
TRBV9	TRBJ1-3	13	ASSVGTASGNTIY
TRBV15	TRBJ1-6	13	ATSRVSRADSPLH
TRBV15	TRBJ2-1	11	ATAAGASDEQF
TRBV19	TRBJ1-3	18	ASSIAGQGLAASTGNTIY
TRBV5-1	TRBJ1-2	12	ASSSQQGIYGYT
TRBV4-2	TRBJ2-2	12	ASSSLQGTGELF
TRBV9	TRBJ2-5	11	ASSWGRGETQY
TRBV27	TRBJ1-5	11	ASTSLSNQPQH
TRBV3-1/TRBV3-2	TRBJ2-1	10	ASSQDRNEQF
TRBV3-1/TRBV3-2	TRBJ1-1	15	ASSQPPRPGVATEAF
TRBV19	TRBJ1-2	8	ASKDRLYT
TRBV4-2	TRBJ2-1	15	ASSQQPSGGVNNEQF
TRBV19	TRBJ2-7	12	ASSIAGISYEQY
TRBV6-5	TRBJ1-4	11	ASTGQGNEKLF
TRBV18	TRBJ2-1	14	ASSPPIGQGTNEQF
TRBV24-1	TRBJ2-2	14	ATSEDRGLSTGELF
TRBV10-3	TRBJ1-2	14	AISERGEGAVYGYT
TRBV27	TRBJ2-2	14	ASSTLEGKDGGELF
TRBV5-4	TRBJ2-1	14	ASNERGRGSYNEQF
TRBV6-6	TRBJ1-4	12	ASRWPREGEKLF
TRBV7-3	TRBJ2-5	14	ASSRSGGAYGETQY
TRBV11-2	TRBJ1-6	14	ASSLELATDHSPLH